This TCR beta chain was observed in a study of shared clonotypes between healthy human individuals. This table comes from immunoSEQ multiplex PCR, and its TCRdb copy is limited to in-frame clones, with some not included. The top ten hold around 13% of the sample, which has roughly 510,000 clones, almost 80% seen once. Unsorted samples, those not sorted, used roughly 100 million PBMCs for genomic DNA. General observations from the study: Owing to a small donor count, the genetic and exposure-history diversity represented was limited.

A word on this clone: Its antigen is not known.

Germline CDR1 and CDR2: KGHSH and LQKENI. CDR3 length: 14 amino acids. With 3 bases removed from V and 0 bases from J, the gap between germline ends came to 8 bases. The sequencing input was PBMCs. The chain links TRBV18 to TRBJ2-5; D is perhaps TRBD2 (6 bases). This sequence originates from a middle-aged woman in good health. Some clones in this sample may be carry-over from other donors' samples. CDR3 sequence (DNA): TGTGCCAGCTCACCGGGACTCTACCAAGAGACCCAGTACTTC. Translated: CASSPGLYQETQYF.